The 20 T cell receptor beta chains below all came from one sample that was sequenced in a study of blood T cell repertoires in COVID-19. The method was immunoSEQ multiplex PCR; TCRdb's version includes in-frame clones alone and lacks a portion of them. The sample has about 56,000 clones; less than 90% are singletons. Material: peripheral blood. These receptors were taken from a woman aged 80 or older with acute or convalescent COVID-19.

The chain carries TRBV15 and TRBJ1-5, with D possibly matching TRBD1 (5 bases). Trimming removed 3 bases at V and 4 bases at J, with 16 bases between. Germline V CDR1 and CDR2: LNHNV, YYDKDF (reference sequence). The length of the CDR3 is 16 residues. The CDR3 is CATSSTRGLRNQPQHF. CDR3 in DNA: TGTGCCACCAGCAGTACCCGGGGGTTACGGAATCAGCCCCAGCATTTT. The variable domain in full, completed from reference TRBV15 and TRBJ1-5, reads DAMVIQNPRYQVTQFGKPVTLSCSQTLNHNVMYWYQQKSSQAPKLLFHYYDKDFNNEADTPDNFQSRRPNTSFCFLDIRSPGLGDTAMYLCATSSTRGLRNQPQHFGDGTRLSIL.

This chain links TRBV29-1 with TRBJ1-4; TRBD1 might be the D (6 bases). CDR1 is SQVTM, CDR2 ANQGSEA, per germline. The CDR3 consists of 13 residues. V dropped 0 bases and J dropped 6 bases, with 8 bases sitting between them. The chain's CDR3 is CSVEEGGDEKLFF. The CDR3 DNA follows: TGCAGCGTTGAAGAAGGGGGGGATGAAAAACTGTTTTTT.

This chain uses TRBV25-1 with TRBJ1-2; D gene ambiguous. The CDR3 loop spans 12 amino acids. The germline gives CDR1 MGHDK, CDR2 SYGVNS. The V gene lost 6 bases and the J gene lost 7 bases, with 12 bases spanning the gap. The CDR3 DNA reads TGTGCCAGCAGGGACCTTGGGAGTGGCTACACCTTC. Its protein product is CASRDLGSGYTF.

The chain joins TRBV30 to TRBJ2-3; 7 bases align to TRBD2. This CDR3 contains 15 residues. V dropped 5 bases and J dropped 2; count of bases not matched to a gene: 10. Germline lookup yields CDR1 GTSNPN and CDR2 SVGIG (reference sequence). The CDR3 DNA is TGTGCCTGGGGGGAGGGGTTAGTCAACACAGATACGCAGTATTTT. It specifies CAWGEGLVNTDTQYF.

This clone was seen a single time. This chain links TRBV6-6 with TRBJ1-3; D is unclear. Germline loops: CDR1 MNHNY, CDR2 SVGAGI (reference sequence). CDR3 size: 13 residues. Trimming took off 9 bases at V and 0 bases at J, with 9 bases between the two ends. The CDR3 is CASSEASGNTIYF. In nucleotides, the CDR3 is TGTGCCAGTTCCGAGGCCTCTGGAAACACCATATATTTT.

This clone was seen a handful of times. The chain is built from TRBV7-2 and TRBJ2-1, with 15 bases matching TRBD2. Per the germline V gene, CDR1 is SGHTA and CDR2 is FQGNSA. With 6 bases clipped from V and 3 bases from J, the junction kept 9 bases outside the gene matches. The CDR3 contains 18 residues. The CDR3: CASRPGLAGGLVYNEQFF. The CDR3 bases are TGTGCCAGCAGACCGGGACTAGCGGGGGGCCTGGTCTACAATGAGCAGTTCTTC.

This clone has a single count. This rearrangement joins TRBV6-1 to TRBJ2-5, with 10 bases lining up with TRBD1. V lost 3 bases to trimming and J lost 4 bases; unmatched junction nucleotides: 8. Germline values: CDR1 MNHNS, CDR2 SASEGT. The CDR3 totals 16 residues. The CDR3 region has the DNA TGTGCCAGCAGTGAGTGGGGACAGGGGAGGTTAGAGACCCAGTACTTC. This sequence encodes CASSEWGQGRLETQYF.

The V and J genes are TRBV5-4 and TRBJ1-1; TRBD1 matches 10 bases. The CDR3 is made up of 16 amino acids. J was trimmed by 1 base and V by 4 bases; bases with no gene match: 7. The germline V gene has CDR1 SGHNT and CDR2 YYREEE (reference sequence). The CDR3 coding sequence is TGTGCCAGCAGCCCGGACAGGGGGGACCAGAACACTGAAGCTTTCTTT. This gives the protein CASSPDRGDQNTEAFF.

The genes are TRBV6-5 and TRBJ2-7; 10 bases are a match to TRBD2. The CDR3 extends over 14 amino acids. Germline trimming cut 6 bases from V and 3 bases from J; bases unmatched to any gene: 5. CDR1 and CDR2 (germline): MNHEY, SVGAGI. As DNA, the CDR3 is TGTGCCAGCAGAACCAGCGGGGGGGTCTACGAGCAGTACTTC. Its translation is CASRTSGGVYEQYF.

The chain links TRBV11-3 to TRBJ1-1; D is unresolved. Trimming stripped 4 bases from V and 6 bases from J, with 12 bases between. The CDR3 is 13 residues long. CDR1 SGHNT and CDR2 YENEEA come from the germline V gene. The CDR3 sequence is CASSSALRAEAFF. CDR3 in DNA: TGTGCCAGCAGCTCCGCCCTACGCGCTGAAGCTTTCTTT. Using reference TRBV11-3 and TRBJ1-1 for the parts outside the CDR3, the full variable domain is EAGVVQSPRYKIIEKKQPVAFWCNPISGHNTLYWYLQNLGQGPELLIRYENEEAVDDSQLPKDRFSAERLKGVDSTLKIQPAELGDSAVYLCASSSALRAEAFFGQGTRLTVV.

The CDR3 bases are TGCAGCGTTTCGGGACAGGGGGGTAGTGGCTACACCTTC. It specifies CSVSGQGGSGYTF. The chain couples TRBV29-1 to TRBJ1-2; 11 nucleotides align to TRBD1. CDR1 is SQVTM, CDR2 ANQGSEA, per germline. The length of the CDR3 is 13 residues. The V and J ends lost 5 bases and 7 bases, in that order; junction bases with no gene match: 6.

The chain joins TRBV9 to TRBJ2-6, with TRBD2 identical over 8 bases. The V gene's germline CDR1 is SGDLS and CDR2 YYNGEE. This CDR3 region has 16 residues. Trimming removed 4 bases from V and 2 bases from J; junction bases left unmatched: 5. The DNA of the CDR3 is TGTGCCAGCAGCCCGAAGCGGGAGACTGGGGCCAACGTCCTGACTTTC. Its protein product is CASSPKRETGANVLTF.

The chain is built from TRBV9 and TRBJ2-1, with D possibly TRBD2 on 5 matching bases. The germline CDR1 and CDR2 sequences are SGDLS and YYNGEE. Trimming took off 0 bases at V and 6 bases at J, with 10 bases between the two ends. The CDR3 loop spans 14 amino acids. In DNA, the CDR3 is TGTGCCAGCAGCGTAGAGCGGTATCCCAATGAGCAGTTCTTC. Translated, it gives CASSVERYPNEQFF.

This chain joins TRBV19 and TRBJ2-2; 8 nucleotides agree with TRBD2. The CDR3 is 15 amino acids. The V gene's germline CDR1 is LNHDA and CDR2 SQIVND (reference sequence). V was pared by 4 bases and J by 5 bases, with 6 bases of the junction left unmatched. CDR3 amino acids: CASSTSGTRTGELFF. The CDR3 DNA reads TGTGCCAGTAGTACATCCGGGACTAGGACCGGGGAGCTGTTTTTT.

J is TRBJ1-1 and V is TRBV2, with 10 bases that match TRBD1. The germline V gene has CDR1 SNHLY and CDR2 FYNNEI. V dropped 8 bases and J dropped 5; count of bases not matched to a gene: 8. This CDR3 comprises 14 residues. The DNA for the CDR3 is TGTGCCAGCTTTCCGACAGGGGGCCGGACTGAAGCTTTCTTT. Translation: CASFPTGGRTEAFF.

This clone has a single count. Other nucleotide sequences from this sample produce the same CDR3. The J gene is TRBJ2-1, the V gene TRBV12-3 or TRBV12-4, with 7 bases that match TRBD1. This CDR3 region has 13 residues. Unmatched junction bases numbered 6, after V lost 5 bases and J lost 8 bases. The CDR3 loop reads CASSPTGRYEQFF. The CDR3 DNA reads TGTGCCAGCAGTCCGACAGGGCGCTATGAGCAGTTCTTC.

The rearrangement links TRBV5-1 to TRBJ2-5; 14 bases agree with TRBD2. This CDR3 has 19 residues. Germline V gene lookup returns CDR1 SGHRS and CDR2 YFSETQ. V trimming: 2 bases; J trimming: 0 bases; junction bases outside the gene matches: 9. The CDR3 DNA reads TGCGCCAGCAGCTTTCGGACTAGCGGGGGGACGATGTACCAAGAGACCCAGTACTTC. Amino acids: CASSFRTSGGTMYQETQYF.

CDR3 region: CASSTGTVNEKLFF. The CDR3 region has the DNA TGTGCCAGCAGCACCGGGACAGTAAATGAAAAACTGTTTTTT. The V gene is TRBV11-2, the J gene TRBJ1-4, with TRBD1 matching over 7 bases. This CDR3 is 14 amino acids long. Germline trimming cut 5 bases from V and 5 bases from J; bases unmatched to any gene: 5. Germline CDR1 SGHAT, CDR2 FQNNGV.

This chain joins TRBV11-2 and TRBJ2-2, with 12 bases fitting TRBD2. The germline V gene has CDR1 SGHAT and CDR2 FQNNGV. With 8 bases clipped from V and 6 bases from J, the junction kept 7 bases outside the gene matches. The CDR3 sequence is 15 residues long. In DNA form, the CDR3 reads TGTGCCAGCGGCACTAGCGGGGGGCCGTCCGGGGAGCTGTTTTTT. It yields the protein CASGTSGGPSGELFF.

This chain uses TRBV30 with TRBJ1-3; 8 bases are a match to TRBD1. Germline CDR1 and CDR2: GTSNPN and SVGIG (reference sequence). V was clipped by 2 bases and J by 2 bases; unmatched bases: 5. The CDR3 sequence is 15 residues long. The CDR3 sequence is CAWSIQGVAGNTIYF. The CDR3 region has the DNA TGTGCCTGGAGTATACAGGGGGTGGCTGGAAACACCATATATTTT.